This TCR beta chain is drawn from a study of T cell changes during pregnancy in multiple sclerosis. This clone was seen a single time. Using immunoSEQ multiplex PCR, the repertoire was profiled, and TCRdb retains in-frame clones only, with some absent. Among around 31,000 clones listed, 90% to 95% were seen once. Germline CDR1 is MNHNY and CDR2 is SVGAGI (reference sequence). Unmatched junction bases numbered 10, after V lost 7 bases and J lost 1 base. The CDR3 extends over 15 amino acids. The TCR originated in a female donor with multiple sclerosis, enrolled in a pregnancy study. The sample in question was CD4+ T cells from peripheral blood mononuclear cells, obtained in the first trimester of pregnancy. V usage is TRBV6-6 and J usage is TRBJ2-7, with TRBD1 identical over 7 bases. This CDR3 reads CASTSPGQASYEQYF. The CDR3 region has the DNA TGTGCCAGCACTTCCCCCGGACAGGCATCCTACGAGCAGTACTTC.